The entry below describes one T cell receptor (beta chain). Its antigen remains unknown. From germline, CDR1 is GTSNPN and CDR2 SVGIG (reference sequence). CDR3 length equals 15 residues. Trimming at V came to 1 base and at J to 3 bases, leaving 6 bases not matched to a gene. These data belong to a study of breast tumors, draining lymph nodes, adjacent tissues. Study-level findings and limits: Tumor T cell lymph node origin was a supported hypothesis, not proven. Data fit most tumor T cells coming from lymph node, expanding in tumor.

TCRdb called the multiplex PCR reads again in MiXCR, with one record for every CDR3 protein. The table includes about 270,000 distinct CDR3 sequences, around 31% detected once. Samples came from axillary lymph nodes draining the breast cancer. Sequencing was done on a sample of axillary lymph node tissue. The receptor was derived from a female donor with breast cancer. Some clones in this sample may be carry-over from other donors' samples. The V and J genes are TRBV30 and TRBJ2-3; 8 bases match TRBD2. The DNA for the CDR3 is TGTGCCTGGAGTGCGTTAGCGGGAAGGACAGATACGCAGTATTTT. This translates into CAWSALAGRTDTQYF.